This T cell receptor (beta chain) was retrieved from a study of T cells in Graves' hyperthyroidism and ophthalmopathy. Study conclusions and caveats: Blood held most thyroid clonotypes expanded above 0.001 frequency.

Subjects with ophthalmopathy showed a Clinical Activity Score no lower than 3, a NOSPECS grade no lower than 4, and a duration shorter than 3 months. This CDR3 spans 15 amino acids. The germline V gene has CDR1 MNHEY and CDR2 SVGAGI. V shed 0 bases and J 2 bases; nucleotides not matched to a gene: 3. As regards this clonotype: The antigen remains unidentified.

The investigators amplified TCR beta CDR3 regions from RNA transcripts. The HTBI primer set served for first-round RT-PCR of the TCR CDR3. TCRdb recomputed calls from the multiplex PCR reads with MiXCR, one row per CDR3 protein. The repertoire holds about 610,000 distinct CDR3 sequences, with roughly 14% as singletons. The gene calls are TRBV6-5 and TRBJ1-2, with TRBD1 matching over 7 bases. This sequence was found in a woman in her thirties or forties with Graves' ophthalmopathy. The sequenced sample consisted of blood. CDR3 region: CASSYSLQGNYGYTF. CDR3 DNA: TGTGCCAGCAGTTACTCCTTACAGGGGAACTATGGCTACACCTTC.